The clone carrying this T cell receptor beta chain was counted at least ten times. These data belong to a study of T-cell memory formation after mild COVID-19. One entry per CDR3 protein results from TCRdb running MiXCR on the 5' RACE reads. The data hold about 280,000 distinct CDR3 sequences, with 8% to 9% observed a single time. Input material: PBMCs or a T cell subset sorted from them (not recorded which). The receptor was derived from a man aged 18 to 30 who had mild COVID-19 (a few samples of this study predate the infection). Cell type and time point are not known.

DNA of the CDR3: TGCGCCAGCAGTTCCGGGGACAGCTTGGGTGGCTACACCTTC. Its translation is CASSSGDSLGGYTF. The V and J genes are TRBV5-1 and TRBJ1-2, with 7 bases matching TRBD1. CDR1 is SGHRS, CDR2 YFSETQ, per germline. The CDR3 is made up of 14 amino acids. J was trimmed by 7 bases and V by 5 bases; bases with no gene match: 11.